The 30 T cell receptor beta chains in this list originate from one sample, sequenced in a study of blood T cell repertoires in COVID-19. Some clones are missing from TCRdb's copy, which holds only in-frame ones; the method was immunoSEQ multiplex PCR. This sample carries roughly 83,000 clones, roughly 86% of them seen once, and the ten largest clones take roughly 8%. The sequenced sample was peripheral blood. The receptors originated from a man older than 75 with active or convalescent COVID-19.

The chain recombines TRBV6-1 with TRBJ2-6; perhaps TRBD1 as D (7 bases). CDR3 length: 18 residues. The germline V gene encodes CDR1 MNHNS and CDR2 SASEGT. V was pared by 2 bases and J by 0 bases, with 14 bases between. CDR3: CASSEWRQGGSGANVLTF. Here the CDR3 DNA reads TGTGCCAGCAGTGAATGGAGGCAGGGGGGCTCTGGGGCCAACGTCCTGACTTTC.

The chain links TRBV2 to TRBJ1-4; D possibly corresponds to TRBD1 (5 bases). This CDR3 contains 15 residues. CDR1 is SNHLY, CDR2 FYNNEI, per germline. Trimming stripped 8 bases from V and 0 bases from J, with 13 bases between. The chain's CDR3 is CASGGTLATNEKLFF. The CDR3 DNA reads TGTGCCAGCGGGGGGACGCTGGCAACTAATGAAAAACTGTTTTTT.

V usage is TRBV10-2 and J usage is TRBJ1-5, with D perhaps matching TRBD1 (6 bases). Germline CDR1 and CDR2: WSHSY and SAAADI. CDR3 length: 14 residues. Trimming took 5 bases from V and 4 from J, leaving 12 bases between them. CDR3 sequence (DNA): TGCGCCAGCAGTTTAAGACAGGCTAATCAGCCCCAGCATTTT. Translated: CASSLRQANQPQHF.

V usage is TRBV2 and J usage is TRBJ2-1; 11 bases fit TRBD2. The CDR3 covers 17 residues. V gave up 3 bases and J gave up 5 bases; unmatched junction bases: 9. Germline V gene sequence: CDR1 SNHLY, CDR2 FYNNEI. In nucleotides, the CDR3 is TGTGCCAGCAGTGAGGCTTTGACTAGCGGGACCCACAATGAGCAGTTCTTC. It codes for CASSEALTSGTHNEQFF.

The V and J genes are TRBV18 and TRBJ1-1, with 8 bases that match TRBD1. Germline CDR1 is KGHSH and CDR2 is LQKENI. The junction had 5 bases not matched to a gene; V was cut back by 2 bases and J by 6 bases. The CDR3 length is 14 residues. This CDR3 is CASSPERQGPEAFF. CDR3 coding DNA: TGTGCCAGCTCACCAGAAAGACAGGGGCCTGAAGCTTTCTTT.

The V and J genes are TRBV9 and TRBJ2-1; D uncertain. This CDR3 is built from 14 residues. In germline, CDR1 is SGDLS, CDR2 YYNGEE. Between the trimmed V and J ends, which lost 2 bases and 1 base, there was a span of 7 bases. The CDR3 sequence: CASSVRVSYNEQFF. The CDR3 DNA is TGTGCCAGCAGCGTGAGAGTATCCTACAATGAGCAGTTCTTC.

CDR3 protein: CASSSLWGGYTF. The CDR3 DNA follows: TGTGCCAGCAGTTCCCTCTGGGGCGGCTACACCTTC. The genes are TRBV6-5 and TRBJ1-2, with D possibly matching TRBD1 (5 bases). The CDR3 loop spans 12 amino acids. The germline V and J ends were trimmed by 4 bases and 8 bases, with 11 bases remaining between them. The germline CDR1 and CDR2 sequences are MNHEY and SVGAGI.

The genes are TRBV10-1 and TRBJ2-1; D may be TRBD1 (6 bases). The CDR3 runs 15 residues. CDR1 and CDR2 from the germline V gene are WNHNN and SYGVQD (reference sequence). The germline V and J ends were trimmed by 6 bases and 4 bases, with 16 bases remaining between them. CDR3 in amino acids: CASSDNRAEYNEQFF. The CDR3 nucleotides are TGCGCCAGCAGCGATAACAGGGCAGAATACAATGAGCAGTTCTTC.

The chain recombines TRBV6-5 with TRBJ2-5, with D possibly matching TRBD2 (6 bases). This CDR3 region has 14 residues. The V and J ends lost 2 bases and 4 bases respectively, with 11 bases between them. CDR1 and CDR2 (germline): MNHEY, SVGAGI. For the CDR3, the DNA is TGTGCCAGCAGTTACACGCCTAGCGTAGAGACCCAGTACTTC. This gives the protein CASSYTPSVETQYF.

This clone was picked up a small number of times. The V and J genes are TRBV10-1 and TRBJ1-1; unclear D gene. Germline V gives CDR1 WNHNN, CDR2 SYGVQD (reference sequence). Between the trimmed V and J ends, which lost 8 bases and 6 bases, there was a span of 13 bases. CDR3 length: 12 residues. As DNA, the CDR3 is TGCGCCAGCGGAGGAACTACGGCTGAAGCTTTCTTT. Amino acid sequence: CASGGTTAEAFF.

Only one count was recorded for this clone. The CDR3 DNA is TGTGCCAGCAGTGTTTCACAGACTAATTCACCCCTCCACTTT. Its translation: CASSVSQTNSPLHF. The V gene is TRBV2, the J gene TRBJ1-6, with unresolved D. CDR1 and CDR2 (germline): SNHLY, FYNNEI. The CDR3 covers 14 residues. V lost 4 bases to trimming and J lost 6 bases, with 10 bases between them.

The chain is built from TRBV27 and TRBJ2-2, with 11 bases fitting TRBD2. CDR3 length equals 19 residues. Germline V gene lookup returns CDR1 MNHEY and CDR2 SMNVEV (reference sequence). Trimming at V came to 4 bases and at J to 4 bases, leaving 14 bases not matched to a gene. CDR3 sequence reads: CASSSRLAGRTIITGELFF. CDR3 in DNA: TGTGCCAGCAGTTCCAGACTAGCGGGAAGAACGATTATCACCGGGGAGCTGTTTTTT.

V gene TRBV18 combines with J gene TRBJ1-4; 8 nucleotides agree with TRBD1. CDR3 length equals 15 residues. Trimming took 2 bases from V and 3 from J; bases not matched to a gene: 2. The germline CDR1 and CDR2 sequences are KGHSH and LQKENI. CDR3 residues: CASSPKGQANEKLFF. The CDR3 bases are TGTGCCAGCTCACCAAAGGGACAGGCTAATGAAAAACTGTTTTTT.

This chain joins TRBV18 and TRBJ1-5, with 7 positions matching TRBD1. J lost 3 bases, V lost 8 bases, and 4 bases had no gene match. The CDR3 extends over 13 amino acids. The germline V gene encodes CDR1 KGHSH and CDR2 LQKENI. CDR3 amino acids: CASRDSLNQPQHF. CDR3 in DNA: TGTGCCAGCCGGGACAGCCTCAATCAGCCCCAGCATTTT.

The CDR3 loop is CASRPASGTEAFF. CDR3 nucleotide sequence: TGCGCCAGCAGGCCGGCGTCGGGCACTGAAGCTTTCTTT. The chain uses TRBV10-1 and TRBJ1-1; D not certain. Germline V CDR1 and CDR2: WNHNN, SYGVQD (reference sequence). The CDR3 is 13 residues long. V was clipped by 6 bases and J by 4 bases, with 12 bases between them.

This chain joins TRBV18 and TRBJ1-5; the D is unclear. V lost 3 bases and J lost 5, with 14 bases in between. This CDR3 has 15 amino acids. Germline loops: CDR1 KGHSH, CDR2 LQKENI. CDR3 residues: CASSPDRDKYQPQHF. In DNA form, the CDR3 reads TGTGCCAGCTCACCGGACCGGGATAAATATCAGCCCCAGCATTTT.

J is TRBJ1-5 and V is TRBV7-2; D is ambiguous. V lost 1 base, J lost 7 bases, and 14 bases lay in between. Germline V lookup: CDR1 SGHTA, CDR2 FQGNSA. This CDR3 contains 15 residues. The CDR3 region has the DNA TGTGCCAGCAGCTTAGTCGTTGGGCAATGGCAGCCCCAGCATTTT. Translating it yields CASSLVVGQWQPQHF.

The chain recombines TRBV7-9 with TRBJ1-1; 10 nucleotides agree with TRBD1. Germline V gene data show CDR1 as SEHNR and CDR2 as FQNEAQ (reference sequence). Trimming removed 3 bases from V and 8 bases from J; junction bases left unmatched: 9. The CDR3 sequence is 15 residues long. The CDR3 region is CASSFQLGTGEEAFF. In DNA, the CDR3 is TGTGCCAGCAGCTTCCAACTCGGGACAGGGGAGGAAGCTTTCTTT.

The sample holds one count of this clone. CDR3 DNA: TGTGCCTGGAGGCTAGCGGGAGGTATAGAGACCCAGTACTTC. It translates to CAWRLAGGIETQYF. This chain joins TRBV30 and TRBJ2-5, with 11 bases identical to TRBD2. Germline values: CDR1 GTSNPN, CDR2 SVGIG (reference sequence). The CDR3 covers 14 residues. Trimming cost V 3 bases and J 4 bases; bases outside gene matches: 4.

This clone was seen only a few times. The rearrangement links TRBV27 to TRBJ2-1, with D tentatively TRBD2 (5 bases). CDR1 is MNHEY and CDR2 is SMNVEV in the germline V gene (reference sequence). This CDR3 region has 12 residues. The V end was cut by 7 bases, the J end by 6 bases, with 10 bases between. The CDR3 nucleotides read TGTGCCAGCACTAGCTGGGGCAATGAGCAGTTCTTC. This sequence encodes CASTSWGNEQFF.

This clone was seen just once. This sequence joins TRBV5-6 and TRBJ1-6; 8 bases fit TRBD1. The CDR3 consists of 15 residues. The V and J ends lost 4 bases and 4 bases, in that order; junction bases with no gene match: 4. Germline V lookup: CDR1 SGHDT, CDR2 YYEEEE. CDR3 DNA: TGTGCCAGCAGCCTGACAGGGGTTTATAATTCACCCCTCCACTTT. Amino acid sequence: CASSLTGVYNSPLHF.

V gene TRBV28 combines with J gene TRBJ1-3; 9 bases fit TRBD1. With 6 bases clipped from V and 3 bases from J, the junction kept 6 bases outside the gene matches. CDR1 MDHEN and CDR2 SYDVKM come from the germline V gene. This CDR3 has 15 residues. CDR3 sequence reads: CASSQTGGRGNTIYF. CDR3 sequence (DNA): TGTGCCAGCAGCCAAACAGGGGGCCGTGGAAACACCATATATTTT. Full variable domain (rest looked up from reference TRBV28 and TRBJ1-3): DVKVTQSSRYLVKRTGEKVFLECVQDMDHENMFWYRQDPGLGLRLIYFSYDVKMKEKGDIPEGYSVSREKKERFSLILESASTNQTSMYLCASSQTGGRGNTIYFGEGSWLTVV.

The CDR3 protein is CASSPRGGSGNTIYF. The CDR3 DNA is TGTGCCAGCAGCCCACGAGGCGGCTCTGGAAACACCATATATTTT. The chain couples TRBV11-2 to TRBJ1-3, with D unclear. V lost 5 bases to trimming and J lost 0 bases, with 11 bases between them. The CDR3 consists of 15 residues. Germline CDR1 SGHAT, CDR2 FQNNGV.

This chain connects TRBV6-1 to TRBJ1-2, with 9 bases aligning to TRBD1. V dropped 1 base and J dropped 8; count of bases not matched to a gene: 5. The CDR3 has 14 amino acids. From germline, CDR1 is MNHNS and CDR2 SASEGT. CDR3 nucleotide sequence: TGTGCCAGCAGTGAAGGAACAGGGGGCCGGGGCTACACCTTC. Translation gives CASSEGTGGRGYTF.

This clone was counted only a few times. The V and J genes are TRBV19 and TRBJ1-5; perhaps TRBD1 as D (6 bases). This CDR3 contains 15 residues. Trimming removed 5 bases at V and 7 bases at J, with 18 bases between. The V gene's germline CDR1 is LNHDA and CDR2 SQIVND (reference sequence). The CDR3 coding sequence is TGTGCCAGTAGTCCGCAGCGGGGGCGAAGGCAGCCCCAGCATTTT. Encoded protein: CASSPQRGRRQPQHF. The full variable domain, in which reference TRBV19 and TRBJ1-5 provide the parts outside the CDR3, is DGGITQSPKYLFRKEGQNVTLSCEQNLNHDAMYWYRQDPGQGLRLIYYSQIVNDFQKGDIAEGYSVSREKKESFPLTVTSAQKNPTAFYLCASSPQRGRRQPQHFGDGTRLSIL.

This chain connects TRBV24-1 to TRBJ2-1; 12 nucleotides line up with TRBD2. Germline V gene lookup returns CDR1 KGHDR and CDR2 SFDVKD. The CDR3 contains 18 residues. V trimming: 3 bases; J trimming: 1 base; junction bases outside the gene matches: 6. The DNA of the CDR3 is TGTGCCACCAGTGATCCGACTAGCGGGGGAGCTTCCTACAATGAGCAGTTCTTC. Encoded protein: CATSDPTSGGASYNEQFF.

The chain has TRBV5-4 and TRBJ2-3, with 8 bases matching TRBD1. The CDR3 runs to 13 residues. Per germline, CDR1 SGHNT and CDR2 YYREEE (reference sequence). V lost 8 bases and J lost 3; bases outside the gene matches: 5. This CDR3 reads CASRQGMTDTQYF. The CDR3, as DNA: TGTGCCAGTCGACAGGGGATGACAGATACGCAGTATTTT.

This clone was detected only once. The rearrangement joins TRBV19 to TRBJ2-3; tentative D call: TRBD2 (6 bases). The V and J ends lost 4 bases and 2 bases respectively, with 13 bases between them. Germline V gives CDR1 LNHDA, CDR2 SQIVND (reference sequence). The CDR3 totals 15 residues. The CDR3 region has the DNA TGTGCCAGTAGTAAGATCGGCGGGAACACAGATACGCAGTATTTT. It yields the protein CASSKIGGNTDTQYF.

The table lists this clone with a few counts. The CDR3 here is CASSSTDNYGYTF. In DNA form, the CDR3 reads TGTGCCAGCAGTTCGACAGATAACTATGGCTACACCTTC. The genes are TRBV12-3 or TRBV12-4 and TRBJ1-2; D perhaps matches TRBD1 (5 bases). The CDR3 is 13 amino acids. The germline V and J ends were trimmed by 4 bases and 1 base, with 7 bases remaining between them.

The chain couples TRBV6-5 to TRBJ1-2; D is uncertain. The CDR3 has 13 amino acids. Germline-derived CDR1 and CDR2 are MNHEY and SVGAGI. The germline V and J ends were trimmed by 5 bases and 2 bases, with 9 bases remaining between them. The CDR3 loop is CASSLTENYGYTF. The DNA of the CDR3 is TGTGCCAGCAGTCTCACAGAAAACTATGGCTACACCTTC.